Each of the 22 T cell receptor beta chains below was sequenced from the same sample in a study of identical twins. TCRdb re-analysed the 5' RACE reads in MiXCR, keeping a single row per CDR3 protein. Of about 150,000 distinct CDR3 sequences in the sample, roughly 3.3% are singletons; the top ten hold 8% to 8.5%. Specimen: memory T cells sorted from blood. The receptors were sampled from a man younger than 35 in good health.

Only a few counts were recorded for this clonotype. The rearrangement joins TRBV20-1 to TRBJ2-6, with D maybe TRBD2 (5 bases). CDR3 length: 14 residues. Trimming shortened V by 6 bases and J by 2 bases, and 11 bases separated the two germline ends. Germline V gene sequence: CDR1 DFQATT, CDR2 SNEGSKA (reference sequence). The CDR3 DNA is TGCAGTGCCCCCATCGGGGCTGGGGCCAACGTCCTGACTTTC. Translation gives CSAPIGAGANVLTF.

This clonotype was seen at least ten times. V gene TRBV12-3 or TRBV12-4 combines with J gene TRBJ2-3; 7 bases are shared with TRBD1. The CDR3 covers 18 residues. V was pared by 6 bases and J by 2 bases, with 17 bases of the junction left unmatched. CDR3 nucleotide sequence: TGTGCCAGCAGACCCGACAGGGCCACCCTCCCCTTCACAGATACGCAGTATTTT. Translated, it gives CASRPDRATLPFTDTQYF.

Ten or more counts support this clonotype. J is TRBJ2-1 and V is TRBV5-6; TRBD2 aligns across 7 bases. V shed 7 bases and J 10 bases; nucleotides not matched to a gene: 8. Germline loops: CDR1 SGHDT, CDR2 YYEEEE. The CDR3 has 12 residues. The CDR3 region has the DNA TGTGCCAGCGGCATTCCGGGACTAGAGCAGTTCTTC. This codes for CASGIPGLEQFF.

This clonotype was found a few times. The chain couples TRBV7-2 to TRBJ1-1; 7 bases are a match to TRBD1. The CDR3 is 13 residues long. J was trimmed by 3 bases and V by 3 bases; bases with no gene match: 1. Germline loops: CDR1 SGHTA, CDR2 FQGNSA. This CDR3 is CASSFDRDTEAFF. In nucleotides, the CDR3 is TGTGCCAGCAGCTTCGACAGGGACACTGAAGCTTTCTTT.

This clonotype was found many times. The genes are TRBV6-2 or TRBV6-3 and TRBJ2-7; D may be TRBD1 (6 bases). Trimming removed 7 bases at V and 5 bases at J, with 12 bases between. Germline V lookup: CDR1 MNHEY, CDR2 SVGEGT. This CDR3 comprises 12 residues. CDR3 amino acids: CASTQGYHEQYF. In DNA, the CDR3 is TGTGCCAGCACACAGGGATACCACGAGCAGTACTTC.

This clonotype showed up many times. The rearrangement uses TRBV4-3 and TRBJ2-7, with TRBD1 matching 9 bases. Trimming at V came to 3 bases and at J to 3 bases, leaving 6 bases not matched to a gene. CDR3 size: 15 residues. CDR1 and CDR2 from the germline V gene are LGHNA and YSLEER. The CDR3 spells CASSHVDRGDYEQYF. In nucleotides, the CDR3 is TGCGCCAGCAGCCACGTCGACAGGGGGGACTACGAGCAGTACTTC.

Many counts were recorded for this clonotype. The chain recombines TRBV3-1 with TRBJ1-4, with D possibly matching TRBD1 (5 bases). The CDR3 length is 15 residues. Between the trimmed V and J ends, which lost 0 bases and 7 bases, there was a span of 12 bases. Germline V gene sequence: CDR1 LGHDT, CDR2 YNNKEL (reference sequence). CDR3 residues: CASSQDSGRFEKLFF. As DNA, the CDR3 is TGTGCCAGCAGCCAAGACTCGGGACGGTTTGAAAAACTGTTTTTT.

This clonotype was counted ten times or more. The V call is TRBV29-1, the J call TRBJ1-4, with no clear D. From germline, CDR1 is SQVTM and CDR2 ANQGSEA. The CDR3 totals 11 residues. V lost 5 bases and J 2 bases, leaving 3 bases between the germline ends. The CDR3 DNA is TGCAGCGTTTTCACTAATGAAAAACTGTTTTTT. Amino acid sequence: CSVFTNEKLFF.

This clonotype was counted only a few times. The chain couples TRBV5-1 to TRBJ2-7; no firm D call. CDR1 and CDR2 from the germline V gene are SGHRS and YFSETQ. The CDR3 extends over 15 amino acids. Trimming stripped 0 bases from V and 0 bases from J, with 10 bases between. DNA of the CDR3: TGCGCCAGCAGCTTGGCCGATGGAGCCTCCTACGAGCAGTACTTC. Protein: CASSLADGASYEQYF.

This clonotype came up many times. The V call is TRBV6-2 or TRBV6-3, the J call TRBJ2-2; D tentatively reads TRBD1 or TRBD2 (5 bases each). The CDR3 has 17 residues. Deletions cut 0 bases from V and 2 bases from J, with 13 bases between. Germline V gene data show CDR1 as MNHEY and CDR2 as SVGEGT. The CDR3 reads CASSYSKGTANTGELFF. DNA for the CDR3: TGTGCCAGCAGTTACTCGAAGGGGACGGCCAACACCGGGGAGCTGTTTTTT.

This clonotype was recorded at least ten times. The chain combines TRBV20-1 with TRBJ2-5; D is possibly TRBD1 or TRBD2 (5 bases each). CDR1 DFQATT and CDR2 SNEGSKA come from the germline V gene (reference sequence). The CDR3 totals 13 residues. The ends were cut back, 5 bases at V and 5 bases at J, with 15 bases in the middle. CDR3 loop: CSAAPKGTETQYF. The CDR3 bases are TGCAGTGCTGCCCCCAAAGGGACGGAGACCCAGTACTTC.

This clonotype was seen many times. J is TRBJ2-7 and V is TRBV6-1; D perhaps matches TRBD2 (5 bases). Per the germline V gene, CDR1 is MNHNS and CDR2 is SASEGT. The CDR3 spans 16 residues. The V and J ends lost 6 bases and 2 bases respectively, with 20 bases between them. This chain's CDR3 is CASSTHSGSKPYEQYV. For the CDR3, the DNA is TGTGCCAGCAGCACACACAGCGGATCCAAACCCTACGAGCAGTACGTC.

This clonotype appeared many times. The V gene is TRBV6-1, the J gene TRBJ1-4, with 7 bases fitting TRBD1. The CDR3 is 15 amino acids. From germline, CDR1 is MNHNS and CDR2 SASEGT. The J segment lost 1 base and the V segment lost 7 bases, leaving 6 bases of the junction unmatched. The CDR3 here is CASNGGTVTNEKLFF. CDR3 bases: TGTGCCAGCAACGGGGGGACAGTAACTAATGAAAAACTGTTTTTT.

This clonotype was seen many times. This CDR3 is CASQRARVYNEQFF. The CDR3 DNA reads as TGTGCCAGCCAGAGGGCCCGGGTGTACAATGAGCAGTTCTTC. The chain uses TRBV6-1 and TRBJ2-1; weak D call: TRBD2 (5 bases). The CDR3 contains 14 residues. V was pared by 8 bases and J by 4 bases, with 15 bases between. Germline CDR1 MNHNS, CDR2 SASEGT.

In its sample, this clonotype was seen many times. Here the CDR3 DNA reads TGTGCCAGCAGCTTCGCAAGGGGGGACGATACGCAGTATTTT. It specifies CASSFARGDDTQYF. The chain combines TRBV7-6 with TRBJ2-3; possibly TRBD1 or TRBD2 for D (6 bases each). The length of the CDR3 is 14 residues. Germline values: CDR1 SGHVS, CDR2 FNYEAQ. V was shortened by 3 bases and J by 6 bases, with 13 bases between the two germline ends. Using reference TRBV7-6 and TRBJ2-3 for the parts outside the CDR3, the full variable domain is GAGVSQSPRYKVTKRGQDVALRCDPISGHVSLYWYRQALGQGPEFLTYFNYEAQQDKSGLPNDRFSAERPEGSISTLTIQRTEQRDSAMYRCASSFARGDDTQYFGPGTRLTVL.

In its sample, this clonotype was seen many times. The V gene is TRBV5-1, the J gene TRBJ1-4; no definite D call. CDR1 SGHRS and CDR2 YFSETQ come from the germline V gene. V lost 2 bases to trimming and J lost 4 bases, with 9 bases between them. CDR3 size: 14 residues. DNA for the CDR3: TGCGCCAGCAGCTTTAGCGGCCATAATGAAAAACTGTTTTTT. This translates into CASSFSGHNEKLFF.

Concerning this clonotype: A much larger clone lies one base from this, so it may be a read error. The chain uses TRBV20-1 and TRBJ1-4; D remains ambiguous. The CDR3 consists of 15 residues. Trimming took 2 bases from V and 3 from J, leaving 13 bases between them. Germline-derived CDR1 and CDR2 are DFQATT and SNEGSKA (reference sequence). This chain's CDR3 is CSARFQVAPNEKLFF. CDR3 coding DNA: TGCAGTGCTAGATTCCAGGTGGCGCCTAATGAAAAACTGTTTTTT.

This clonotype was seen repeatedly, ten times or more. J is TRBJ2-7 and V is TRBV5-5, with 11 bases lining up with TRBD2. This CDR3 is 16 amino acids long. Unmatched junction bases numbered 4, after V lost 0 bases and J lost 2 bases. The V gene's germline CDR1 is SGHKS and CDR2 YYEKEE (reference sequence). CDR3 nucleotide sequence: TGTGCCAGCAGCTTGGCCGGGACTAGCGGAACCTACGAGCAGTACTTC. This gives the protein CASSLAGTSGTYEQYF.

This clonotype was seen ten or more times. The CDR3 bases are TGTGCCAGCAGCCCGCGACTAGCGGGCTCAGATACGCAGTATTTT. This gives the protein CASSPRLAGSDTQYF. The chain employs TRBV7-2 and TRBJ2-3, with 10 bases that match TRBD2. The germline V gene has CDR1 SGHTA and CDR2 FQGNSA. V lost 5 bases to trimming and J lost 4 bases; unmatched junction nucleotides: 6. This CDR3 comprises 15 residues.

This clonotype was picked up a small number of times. The DNA of the CDR3 is TGTGCCAGCAGCCAAGTCGATGGCTACGAGCAGTACTTC. Encoded protein: CASSQVDGYEQYF. The chain employs TRBV3-1 and TRBJ2-7; D remains unclear. The germline V gene encodes CDR1 LGHDT and CDR2 YNNKEL (reference sequence). Trimming pared 1 base from V and 3 bases from J, leaving 7 bases between. This CDR3 has 13 amino acids.

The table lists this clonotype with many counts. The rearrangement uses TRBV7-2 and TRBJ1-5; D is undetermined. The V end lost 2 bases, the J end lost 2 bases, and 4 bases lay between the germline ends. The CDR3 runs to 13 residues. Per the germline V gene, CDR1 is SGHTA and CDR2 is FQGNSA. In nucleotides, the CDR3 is TGTGCCAGCAGCTTAACAGGCAATCAGCCCCAGCATTTT. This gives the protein CASSLTGNQPQHF.

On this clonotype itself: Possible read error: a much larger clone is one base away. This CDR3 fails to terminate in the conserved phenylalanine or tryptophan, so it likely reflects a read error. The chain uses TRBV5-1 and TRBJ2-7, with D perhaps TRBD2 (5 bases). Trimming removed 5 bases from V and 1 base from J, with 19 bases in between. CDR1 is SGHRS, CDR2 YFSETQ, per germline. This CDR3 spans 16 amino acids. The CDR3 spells CASSRPPRDYSYEQYY. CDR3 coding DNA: TGCGCCAGCAGTCGCCCCCCCAGAGACTATTCCTACGAGCAGTACTAC.